The rows below give T cell receptor beta chains drawn from one sample of a study of blood T cell repertoires in COVID-19. The assay was immunoSEQ multiplex PCR, and TCRdb's table has in-frame clones only and misses some. Among about 230,000 clones, 70% to 90% were seen once, and the ten largest hold about 0.91%. Sequencing was performed on peripheral blood. Source of these receptors: a man aged 40-55 years with acute or convalescent COVID-19. The CDR3 runs from the conserved cysteine through the conserved F or W. The D gene is left open where the match is weak. Only part of the rows carry a size: once, few, many, or a class if the clone is expanded.

>-|TRBJ2-7|-|TRBV7-9
TGTGCCAGCAGCCAATTTCGGGACAAACCCTACGAGCAGTACTTC
CASSQFRDKPYEQYF
>-|TRBJ2-3|-|TRBV5-1
TGCGCCAGCAGCTTGGGTGACAACCCCTACCCAGATACGCAGTATTTT
CASSLGDNPYPDTQYF
>-|TRBJ2-2|-|TRBV27
TGTGCCAGCAGTCCCCTCGCAGGGATGAACACCGGGGAGCTGTTTTTT
CASSPLAGMNTGELFF
>TRBD2|TRBJ2-5|-|TRBV19
TGTGCCAGTAGTACTCTAGCGGGTCGGGAGACCCAGTACTTC
CASSTLAGRETQYF
>-|TRBJ1-5|few|TRBV5-5
TGTGCCAGCAGCTTGGGGTATGTCAGTGGCAATCAGCCCCAGCATTTT
CASSLGYVSGNQPQHF
>-|TRBJ2-5|-|TRBV7-6
TGTGCCAGCAGCCTCCATAGAGCCCCCCAAGAGACCCAGTACTTC
CASSLHRAPQETQYF
>TRBD1|TRBJ1-4|few|TRBV4-1
TGCGCCAGCAGCCGGGACAGGGGGCGAGCTAATGAAAAACTGTTTTTT
CASSRDRGRANEKLFF
>-|TRBJ2-7|-|TRBV27
TGTGCCAGCAGTGCCGTCCGGGACAGGTGGCCGGGGGGCGAGCAGTACTTC
CASSAVRDRWPGGEQYF
>TRBD1|TRBJ1-5|-|TRBV7-9
TGTGCCAGCAGCTTAGTGATGGGTGCAGGGGGTCAGCCCCAGCATTTT
CASSLVMGAGGQPQHF
>TRBD1|TRBJ2-2|-|TRBV7-6
TGTGCCAGCAGCCGAGGGGACAGGGCCATCACCGGGGAGCTGTTTTTT
CASSRGDRAITGELFF
>TRBD2|TRBJ2-1|-|TRBV24-1
TGTGCCACCAGTGATTTCACGGCTAGCGGGGGGGTATATAATGAGCAGTTCTTC
CATSDFTASGGVYNEQFF
>TRBD1|TRBJ2-2|-|TRBV7-3
TGTGCCAGCAGCCAACTGGGACAGGGAATCGGGGAGCTGTTTTTT
CASSQLGQGIGELFF
>TRBD2|TRBJ2-3|-|TRBV4-1
TGCGCCAGCAGCCCCCCGGGACTAGCGGGGGGTGCCACAGATACGCAGTATTTT
CASSPPGLAGGATDTQYF
>-|TRBJ2-7|-|TRBV5-6
TGTGCCAGCAGCTTGAGGGGGAGCCTCACCTACGAGCAGTACTTC
CASSLRGSLTYEQYF
>-|TRBJ1-1|once|TRBV6-5
TGTGCCAGCAGTTACTCCTACAGAGCCGCTGAAGCTTTCTTT
CASSYSYRAAEAFF
>-|TRBJ1-2|-|TRBV15
TGTGCCACCAGCGGTACAGAACACTATGGCTACACCTTC
CATSGTEHYGYTF
>-|TRBJ2-1|-|TRBV6-5
TGTGCCAGCAGAGCTAGGGGAAGCTCCTACAATGAGCAGTTCTTC
CASRARGSSYNEQFF
>-|TRBJ2-5|-|TRBV18
TGTGCCAGCTCACCAGCCGGGGACCAAGAGACCCAGTACTTC
CASSPAGDQETQYF
>-|TRBJ2-5|-|TRBV7-3
TGTGCCAGCAGCTTGTCTCTAGGAGAGACCCAGTACTTC
CASSLSLGETQYF
>-|TRBJ2-5|-|TRBV7-2
TGTGCCAGCAGCTTCTTAACAGGGATCAGGGAGACCCAGTACTTC
CASSFLTGIRETQYF
>-|TRBJ1-5|once|TRBV6-6
TGTGCCAGCAGTTACTCGTCCGGCCCAACTAATCAGTCCCAGCATTTT
CASSYSSGPTNQSQHF
>-|TRBJ1-3|-|TRBV19
TGTGCCAGTACCAAGGGGGAGCGAGCCTCTGGAAACACCATATATTTT
CASTKGERASGNTIYF
>TRBD1|TRBJ1-2|few|TRBV29-1
TGCAGCGTTGCCGGACAGGGGAGGTACACCTTC
CSVAGQGRYTF
>-|TRBJ1-1|-|TRBV5-5
TGTGCCAGCAGCCGAAACGAGTACAGGGTGAACACTGAAGCTTTCTTT
CASSRNEYRVNTEAFF
>-|TRBJ1-1|-|TRBV30
TGTGCCTGGACGGAGGTTTCGGCGAACACTGAAGCTTTCTTT
CAWTEVSANTEAFF
>-|TRBJ2-3|-|TRBV2
TGTGCCAGCAGTGAACAGAGGTTGGGCACAGATACGCAGTATTTT
CASSEQRLGTDTQYF
>TRBD1|TRBJ1-3|-|TRBV5-1
TGCGCCAGCAGCTCACAGGGGGTCGGTGGAAACACCATATATTTT
CASSSQGVGGNTIYF
>-|TRBJ1-2|-|TRBV30
TGTGCCTGGACAACATCAGTCGGGGGCTACACCTTC
CAWTTSVGGYTF
>-|TRBJ1-1|-|TRBV10-1
TGCGCCAGCAGTAATTCTGACAGCCTGAACACTGAAGCTTTCTTT
CASSNSDSLNTEAFF
>TRBD1|TRBJ1-5|-|TRBV5-1
TGCGCCAGCAGCTTGACAGGGGGCCAAGGTCAGCCCCAGCATTTT
CASSLTGGQGQPQHF
>-|TRBJ2-2|-|TRBV2
TGTGCCAGCAATTTCCAGGCAAACACCGGGGAGCTGTTTTTT
CASNFQANTGELFF
>-|TRBJ2-7|-|TRBV23-1
TGCGCCAGCAACGAACAGGAATACTCCTACGAGCAGTACTTC
CASNEQEYSYEQYF
>-|TRBJ1-6|-|TRBV5-4
TGTGCCAGCAGCTTGAGGGCGTCGGGATCACCCCTCCACTTT
CASSLRASGSPLHF
>-|TRBJ1-5|-|TRBV23-1
TGCGCCAGCAGTCCCCGGTGGGCCAGATCTTATAGCAATCAGCCCCAGCATTTT
CASSPRWARSYSNQPQHF
>-|TRBJ1-4|-|TRBV19
TGTGCCAGTACCAATCAGGGGGAAAAACTGTTTTTT
CASTNQGEKLFF
>TRBD2|TRBJ2-7|-|TRBV5-1
TGCGCCAGCAGCTTGGTGGGGGGGACCTACGAGCAGTACTTC
CASSLVGGTYEQYF
>TRBD1|TRBJ1-1|few|TRBV6-2/TRBV6-3
TGTGCCAGCAGTTCATCCCCCGGGACAGGGTTCGCTTTCTTT
CASSSSPGTGFAFF
>TRBD2|TRBJ2-3|-|TRBV7-2
TGTGCCAGCAGCCTCGGACTAGCGGAGACCACAGATACGCAGTATTTT
CASSLGLAETTDTQYF
>-|TRBJ2-5|-|TRBV6-1
TGTGCCAGCAGTGAATTATCGGGGTGGGAGACCCAGTACTTC
CASSELSGWETQYF
>-|TRBJ1-3|-|TRBV9
TGTGCCAGCAGCGGGACAGCCTCTGGAAACACCATATATTTT
CASSGTASGNTIYF
>TRBD2|TRBJ2-5|-|TRBV4-2
TGTGCCAGCAGCCAAGATCTCGGACTAGCGCGCCCCGGAGAGACCCAGTACTTC
CASSQDLGLARPGETQYF
>-|TRBJ2-3|-|TRBV15
TGTGCCACCAGCAGAGATCCGCGGGCCACAGATACGCAGTATTTT
CATSRDPRATDTQYF
>TRBD2|TRBJ2-7|-|TRBV2
TGTGCCAGCAGAGCCGGGACTAGCGCAGACGAGCAGTACTTC
CASRAGTSADEQYF
>-|TRBJ1-1|-|TRBV7-9
TGTGCCAGCAGCCTTGGAGGAGCCATCGAGGAAGCTTTCTTT
CASSLGGAIEEAFF
>-|TRBJ2-1|once|TRBV7-3
TGTGCCAGCAGCCTTAGCCTTGCCGATGAGCAGTTCTTC
CASSLSLADEQFF
>-|TRBJ1-1|-|TRBV19
TGTGCCAGTAAGGGCGGGTTGAACACTGAAGCTTTCTTT
CASKGGLNTEAFF
>TRBD1|TRBJ1-1|-|TRBV5-1
TGCGCCAGCAGCCTACGGACAGGCCGCCAGAACACTGAAGCTTTCTTT
CASSLRTGRQNTEAFF
>TRBD2|TRBJ2-7|-|TRBV27
TGTGCCAGCAGTCTGACTAGCGGGGATTACGAGCAGTACTTC
CASSLTSGDYEQYF
>TRBD1|TRBJ1-5|once|TRBV7-8
TGTGCCAGCAGTACGGGACAGCCAAATCAGCCCCAGCATTTT
CASSTGQPNQPQHF
>TRBD1|TRBJ2-7|-|TRBV9
TGTGCCAGCAGCGTCCGGGACAGGGGTTACGAGCAGTACTTC
CASSVRDRGYEQYF
>-|TRBJ1-3|once|TRBV6-5
TGTGCCAGCAGCCCACCCACAGGGTCCGGAAACACCATATATTTT
CASSPPTGSGNTIYF
>TRBD2|TRBJ2-7|-|TRBV11-2
TGTGCCAGCAGCTTAATTTGGGGGGGTAGCTCCTACGAGCAGTACTTC
CASSLIWGGSSYEQYF
>-|TRBJ1-5|-|TRBV12-5
TGTGCTAGTGGTTTGCCCGGGAATCAGCCCCAGCATTTT
CASGLPGNQPQHF
>-|TRBJ2-1|once|TRBV13
TGTGCCAGCAGCTTAGCGGGTACTGAGCAGTTCTTC
CASSLAGTEQFF
>-|TRBJ1-1|-|TRBV3-1/TRBV3-2
TGTGCCAGCAGTCATAAATGGGAGATGGGAGCTTTCTTT
CASSHKWEMGAFF
>-|TRBJ2-3|-|TRBV2
TGTGCCAGCAGTGAATGGAGAGCTAGCACAGATACGCAGTATTTT
CASSEWRASTDTQYF
>-|TRBJ2-5|-|TRBV5-6
TGTGCCAGCAGCTTGATCGAAATAGAGGAGACCCAGTACTTC
CASSLIEIEETQYF
>TRBD1|TRBJ2-3|-|TRBV14
TGTGCCAGCAACCGAAGGGGGCACACAGATACGCAGTATTTT
CASNRRGHTDTQYF
>-|TRBJ1-1|once|TRBV5-4
TGTGCCAGCAGCTCCGGACAAAACACTGAAGCTTTCTTT
CASSSGQNTEAFF
>TRBD1|TRBJ1-1|few|TRBV7-2
TGTGCCAGCAGCCCTAGACAGGGCTTCGCTGAAGCTTTCTTT
CASSPRQGFAEAFF